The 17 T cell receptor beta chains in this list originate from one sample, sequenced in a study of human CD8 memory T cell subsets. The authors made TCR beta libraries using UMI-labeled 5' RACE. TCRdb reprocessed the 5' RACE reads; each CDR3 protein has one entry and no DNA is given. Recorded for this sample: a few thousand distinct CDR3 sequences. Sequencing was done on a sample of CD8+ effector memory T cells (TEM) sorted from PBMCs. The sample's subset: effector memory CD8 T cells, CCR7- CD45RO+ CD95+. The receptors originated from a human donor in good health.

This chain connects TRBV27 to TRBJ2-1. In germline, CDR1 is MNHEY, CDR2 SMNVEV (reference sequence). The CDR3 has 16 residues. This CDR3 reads CASSLDRAKPYNEQFF.

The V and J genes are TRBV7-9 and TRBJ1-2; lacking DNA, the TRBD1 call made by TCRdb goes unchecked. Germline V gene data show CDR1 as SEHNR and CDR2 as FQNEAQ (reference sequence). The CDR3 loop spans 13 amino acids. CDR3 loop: CASSAGFLIGYTF.

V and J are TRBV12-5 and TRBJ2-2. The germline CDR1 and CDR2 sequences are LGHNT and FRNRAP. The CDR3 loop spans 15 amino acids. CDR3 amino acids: CASGLCTKNTGELFF.

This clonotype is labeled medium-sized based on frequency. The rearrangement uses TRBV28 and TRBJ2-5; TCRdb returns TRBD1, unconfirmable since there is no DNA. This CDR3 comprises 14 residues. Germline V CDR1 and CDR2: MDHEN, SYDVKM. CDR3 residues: CASSPLGVEETQYF.

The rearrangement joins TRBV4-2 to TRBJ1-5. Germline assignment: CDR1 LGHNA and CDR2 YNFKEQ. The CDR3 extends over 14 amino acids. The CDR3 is CASSQVLANQPQHF.

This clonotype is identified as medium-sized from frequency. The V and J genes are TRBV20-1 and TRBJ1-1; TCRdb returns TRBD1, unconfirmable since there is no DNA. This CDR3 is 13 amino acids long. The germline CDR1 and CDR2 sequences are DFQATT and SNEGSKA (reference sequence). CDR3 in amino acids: CSANRDRDTEAFF.

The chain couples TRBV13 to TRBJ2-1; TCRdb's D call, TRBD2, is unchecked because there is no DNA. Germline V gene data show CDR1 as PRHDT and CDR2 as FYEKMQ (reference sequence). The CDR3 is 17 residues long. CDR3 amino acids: CASSPEGTSWGSNEQFF.

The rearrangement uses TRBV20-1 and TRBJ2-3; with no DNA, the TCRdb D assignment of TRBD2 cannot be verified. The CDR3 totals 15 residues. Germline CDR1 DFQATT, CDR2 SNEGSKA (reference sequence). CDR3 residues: CSAKGLAGDADTQYF.

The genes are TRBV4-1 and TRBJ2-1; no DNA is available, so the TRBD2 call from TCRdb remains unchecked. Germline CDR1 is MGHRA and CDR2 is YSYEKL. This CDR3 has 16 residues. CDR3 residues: CASSQMGTSGPNEQFF.

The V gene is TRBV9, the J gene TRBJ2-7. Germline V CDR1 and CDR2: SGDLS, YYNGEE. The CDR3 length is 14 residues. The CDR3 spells CASSLWGDSYEQYF.

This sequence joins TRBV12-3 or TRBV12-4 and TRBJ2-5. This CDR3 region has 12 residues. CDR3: CASSLNGETQYF.

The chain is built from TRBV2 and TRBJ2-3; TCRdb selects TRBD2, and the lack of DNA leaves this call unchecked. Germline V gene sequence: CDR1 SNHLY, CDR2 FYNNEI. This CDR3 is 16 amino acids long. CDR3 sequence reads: CASSEIRERGTDTQYF.

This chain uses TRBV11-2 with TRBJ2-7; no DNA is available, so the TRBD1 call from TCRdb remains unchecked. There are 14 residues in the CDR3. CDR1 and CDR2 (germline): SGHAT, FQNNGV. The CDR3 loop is CASSPGGSSYEQYF.

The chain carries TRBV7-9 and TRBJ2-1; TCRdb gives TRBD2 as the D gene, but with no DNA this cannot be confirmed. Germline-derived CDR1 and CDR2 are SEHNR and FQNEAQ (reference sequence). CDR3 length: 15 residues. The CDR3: CASSSVAGVGDEQFF.

The CDR3 region is CASSQGGGTYNEQFF. The chain carries TRBV4-1 and TRBJ2-1; the TCRdb D gene call, TRBD1, has no DNA to confirm it. Germline CDR1 and CDR2: MGHRA and YSYEKL. This CDR3 has 15 amino acids.

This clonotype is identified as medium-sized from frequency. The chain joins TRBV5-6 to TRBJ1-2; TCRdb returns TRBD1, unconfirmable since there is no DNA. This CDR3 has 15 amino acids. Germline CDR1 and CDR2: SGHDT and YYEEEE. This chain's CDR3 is CASSFWTGNNYGYTF.

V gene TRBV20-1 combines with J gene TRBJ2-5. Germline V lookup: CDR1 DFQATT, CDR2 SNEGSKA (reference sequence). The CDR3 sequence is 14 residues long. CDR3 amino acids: CSARDGGDQETQYF.